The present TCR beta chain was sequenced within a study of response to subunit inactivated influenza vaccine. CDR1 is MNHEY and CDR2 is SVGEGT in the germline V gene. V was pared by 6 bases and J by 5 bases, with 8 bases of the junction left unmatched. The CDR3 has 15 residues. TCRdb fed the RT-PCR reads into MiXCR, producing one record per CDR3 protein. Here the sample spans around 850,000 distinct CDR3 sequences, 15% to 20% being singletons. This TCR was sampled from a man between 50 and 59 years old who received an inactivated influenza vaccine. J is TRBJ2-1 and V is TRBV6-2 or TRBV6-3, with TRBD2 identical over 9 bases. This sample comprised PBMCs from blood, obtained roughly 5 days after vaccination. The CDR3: CASSPLGLAHNEQFF. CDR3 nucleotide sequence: TGTGCCAGCAGCCCCTTGGGACTAGCCCACAATGAGCAGTTCTTC.